Below, one T cell receptor beta chain is given with its context. Original processing notes: Estimation of nucleated cell counts was performed using reference gene primer amplification. Profiled with immunoSEQ multiplex PCR; TCRdb holds only in-frame clones, not every one. D and trimming come from the DNA, and the V and J calls and clone size come from that table. This sample has approximately 220,000 clones, with 85% to 90% found just once. The sample originates from a study of blood T cell repertoires in COVID-19. The wider study: In each case, the material was cDNA or gDNA derived from T cells, B-cell-depleted T cells, or PBMCs.

Trimming took 4 bases from V and 3 from J; bases not matched to a gene: 10. CDR3 length: 17 residues. CDR1 is MNHEY, CDR2 SMNVEV, per germline (reference sequence). V usage is TRBV27 and J usage is TRBJ2-3, with TRBD1 matching 10 bases. Sequenced: PBMCs or T cells enriched from blood (not recorded which). The TCR originated in a man aged 25-40 years who had recovered from COVID-19. CDR3 coding DNA: TGTGCCAGCAGTTCAACGTCCGGGACAGGGGAAACAGATACGCAGTATTTT. This encodes CASSSTSGTGETDTQYF.